The 2 T cell receptor beta chains given below trace back to one sample, sequenced in a study of blood T cell repertoires in COVID-19. The repertoire was sequenced with immunoSEQ multiplex PCR; TCRdb's copy has only in-frame clones and lacks some. The data contain approximately 150,000 clones, around 84% of them singletons. Sequenced input: PBMCs or T cells enriched from blood (not recorded which). The receptor source for this set is a man aged 40-50 years who had recovered from COVID-19.

The chain recombines TRBV19 with TRBJ2-5; TRBD2 matches at 8 bases. The germline V gene has CDR1 LNHDA and CDR2 SQIVND (reference sequence). CDR3 size: 16 residues. V shed 1 base and J 5 bases; nucleotides not matched to a gene: 9. CDR3 bases: TGTGCCAGTAGTATAGGTCCCCGAGCGGGGGTGGAGACCCAGTACTTC. Protein product: CASSIGPRAGVETQYF. The full variable domain, with the rest looked up from reference TRBV19 and TRBJ2-5, is DGGITQSPKYLFRKEGQNVTLSCEQNLNHDAMYWYRQDPGQGLRLIYYSQIVNDFQKGDIAEGYSVSREKKESFPLTVTSAQKNPTAFYLCASSIGPRAGVETQYFGPGTRLLVL.

The chain is built from TRBV23-1 and TRBJ1-1, with D unresolved. TRBV23-1 is placed among ORFs of uncertain function. This CDR3 is built from 14 residues. V lost 8 bases and J lost 0, with 13 bases in between. The CDR3 DNA follows: TGCGCCAGCGTCCACTTAGAAGTGAACACTGAAGCTTTCTTT. It translates to CASVHLEVNTEAFF.